This T cell receptor beta chain was documented in a study of response to subunit inactivated influenza vaccine. MiXCR, applied by TCRdb to the RT-PCR reads, yields one record per CDR3 protein. The data show 650,000 to 700,000 distinct CDR3 sequences, approximately 14% seen once. Germline V gene sequence: CDR1 MNHNS, CDR2 SASEGT. The length of the CDR3 is 15 residues. J lost 5 bases, V lost 6 bases, and 10 bases had no gene match. The material was PBMCs from blood, obtained about 11 days after vaccination. The chain is built from TRBV6-1 and TRBJ2-7; 10 bases line up with TRBD1. The clonotype originates from a man aged 50-60 years who received an inactivated influenza vaccine. In nucleotides, the CDR3 is TGTGCCAGCAGCCGACGGCCGGGACAGGGGAACGAGCAGTACTTC. It encodes CASSRRPGQGNEQYF.